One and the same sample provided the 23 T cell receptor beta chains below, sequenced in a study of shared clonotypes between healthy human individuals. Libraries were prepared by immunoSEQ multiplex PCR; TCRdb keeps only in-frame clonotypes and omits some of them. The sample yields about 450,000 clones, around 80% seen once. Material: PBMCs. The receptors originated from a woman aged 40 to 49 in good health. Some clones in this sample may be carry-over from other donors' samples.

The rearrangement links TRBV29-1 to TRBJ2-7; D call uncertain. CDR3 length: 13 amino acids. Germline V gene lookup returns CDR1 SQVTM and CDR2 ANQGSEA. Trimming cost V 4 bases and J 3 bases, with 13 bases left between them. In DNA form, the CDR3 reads TGCAGCGTTGGGTCCCGCAGGTTCTACGAGCAGTACTTC. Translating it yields CSVGSRRFYEQYF.

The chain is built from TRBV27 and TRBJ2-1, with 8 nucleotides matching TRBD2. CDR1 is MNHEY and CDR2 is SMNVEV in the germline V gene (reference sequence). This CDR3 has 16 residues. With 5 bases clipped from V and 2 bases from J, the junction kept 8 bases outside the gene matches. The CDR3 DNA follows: TGTGCCAGCAGTGGGGGAGCGGGGGCCACCTACAATGAGCAGTTCTTC. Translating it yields CASSGGAGATYNEQFF.

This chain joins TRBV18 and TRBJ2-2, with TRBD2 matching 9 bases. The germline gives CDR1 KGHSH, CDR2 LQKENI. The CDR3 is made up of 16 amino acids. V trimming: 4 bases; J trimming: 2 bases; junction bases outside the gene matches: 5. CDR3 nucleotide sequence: TGTGCCAGCTCACTAGGGACTAGCCAAAACACCGGGGAGCTGTTTTTT. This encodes CASSLGTSQNTGELFF.

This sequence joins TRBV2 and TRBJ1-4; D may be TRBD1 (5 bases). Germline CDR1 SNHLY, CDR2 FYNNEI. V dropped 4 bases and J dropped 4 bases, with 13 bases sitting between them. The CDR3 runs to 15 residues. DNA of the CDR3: TGTGCCAGCAGTGGCAGACAGAGAATTAATGAAAAACTGTTTTTT. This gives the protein CASSGRQRINEKLFF.

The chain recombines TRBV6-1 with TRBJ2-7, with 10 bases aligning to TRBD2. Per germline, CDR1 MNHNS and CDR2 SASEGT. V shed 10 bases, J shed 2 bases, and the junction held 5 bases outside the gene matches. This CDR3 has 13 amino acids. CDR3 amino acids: CATRLAGTYEQYF. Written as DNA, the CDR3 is TGTGCCACCAGACTAGCGGGCACCTACGAGCAGTACTTC.

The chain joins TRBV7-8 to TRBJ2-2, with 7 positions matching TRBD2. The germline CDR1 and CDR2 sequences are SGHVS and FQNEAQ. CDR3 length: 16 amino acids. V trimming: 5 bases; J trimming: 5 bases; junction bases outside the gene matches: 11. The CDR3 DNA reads TGTGCCAGCAGCCTCATAGGGGCGGGAGATACCGGGGAGCTGTTTTTT. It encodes CASSLIGAGDTGELFF.

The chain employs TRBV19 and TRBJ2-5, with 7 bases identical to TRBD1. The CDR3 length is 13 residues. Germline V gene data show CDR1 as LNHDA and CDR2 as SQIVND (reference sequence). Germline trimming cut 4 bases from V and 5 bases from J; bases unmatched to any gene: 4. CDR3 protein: CASSTTGKETQYF. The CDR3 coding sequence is TGTGCCAGTAGTACGACAGGGAAGGAGACCCAGTACTTC.

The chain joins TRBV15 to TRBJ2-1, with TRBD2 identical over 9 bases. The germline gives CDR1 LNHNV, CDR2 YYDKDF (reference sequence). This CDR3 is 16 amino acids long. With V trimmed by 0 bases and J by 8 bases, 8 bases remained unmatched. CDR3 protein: CATSRDLAGFIDEQFF. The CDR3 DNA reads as TGTGCCACCAGCAGAGATCTAGCGGGATTTATCGATGAGCAGTTCTTC.

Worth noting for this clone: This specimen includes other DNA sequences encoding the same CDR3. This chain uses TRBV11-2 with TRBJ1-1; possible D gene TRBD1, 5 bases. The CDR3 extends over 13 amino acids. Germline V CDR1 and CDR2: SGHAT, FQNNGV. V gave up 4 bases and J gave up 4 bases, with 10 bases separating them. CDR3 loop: CASSSQGGTEAFF. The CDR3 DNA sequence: TGTGCCAGCAGCTCCCAGGGTGGCACTGAAGCTTTCTTT.

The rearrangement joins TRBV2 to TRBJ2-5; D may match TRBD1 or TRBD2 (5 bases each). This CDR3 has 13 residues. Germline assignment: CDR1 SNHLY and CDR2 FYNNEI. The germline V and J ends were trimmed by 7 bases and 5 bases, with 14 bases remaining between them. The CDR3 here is CASIRDPPETQYF. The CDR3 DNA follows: TGTGCCAGCATCCGGGACCCCCCGGAGACCCAGTACTTC.

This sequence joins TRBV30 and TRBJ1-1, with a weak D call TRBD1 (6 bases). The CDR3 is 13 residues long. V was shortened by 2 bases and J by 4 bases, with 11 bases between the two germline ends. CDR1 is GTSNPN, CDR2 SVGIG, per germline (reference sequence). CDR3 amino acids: CAWSLRGGTEAFF. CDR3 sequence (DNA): TGTGCCTGGAGTCTCAGGGGAGGCACTGAAGCTTTCTTT.

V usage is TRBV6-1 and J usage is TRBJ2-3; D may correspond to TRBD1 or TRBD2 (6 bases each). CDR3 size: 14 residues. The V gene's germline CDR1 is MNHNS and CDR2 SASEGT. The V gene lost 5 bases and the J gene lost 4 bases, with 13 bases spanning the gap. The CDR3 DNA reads TGTGCCAGCAGTCAAGGAGGGGGGCCAGATACGCAGTATTTT. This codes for CASSQGGGPDTQYF.

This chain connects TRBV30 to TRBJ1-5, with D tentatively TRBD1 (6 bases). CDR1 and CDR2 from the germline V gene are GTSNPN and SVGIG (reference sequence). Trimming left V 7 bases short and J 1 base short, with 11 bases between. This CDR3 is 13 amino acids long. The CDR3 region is CASGDGSNQPQHF. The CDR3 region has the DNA TGTGCCTCAGGGGATGGGAGCAATCAGCCCCAGCATTTT. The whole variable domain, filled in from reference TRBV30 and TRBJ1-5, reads SQTIHQWPATLVQPVGSPLSLECTVEGTSNPNLYWYRQAAGRGLQLLFYSVGIGQISSEVPQNLSASRPQDRQFILSSKKLLLSDSGFYLCASGDGSNQPQHFGDGTRLSIL.

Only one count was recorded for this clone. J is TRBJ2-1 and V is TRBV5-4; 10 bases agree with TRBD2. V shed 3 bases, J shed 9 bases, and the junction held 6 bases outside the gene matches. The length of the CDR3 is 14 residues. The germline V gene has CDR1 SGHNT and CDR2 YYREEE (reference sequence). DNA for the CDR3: TGTGCCAGCAGCTCGGGACTAGCGTCAGGTGAGCAGTTCTTC. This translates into CASSSGLASGEQFF.

In DNA form, the CDR3 reads TGTGCCAGCAGGCCCCTAGGGGGGGGAATCATGAGCGAGCAGTACTTC. Protein: CASRPLGGGIMSEQYF. This chain connects TRBV27 to TRBJ2-7, with D perhaps TRBD2 (7 bases). The CDR3 loop spans 16 amino acids. With 6 bases removed from V and 6 bases from J, the gap between germline ends came to 24 bases. Germline-derived CDR1 and CDR2 are MNHEY and SMNVEV (reference sequence).

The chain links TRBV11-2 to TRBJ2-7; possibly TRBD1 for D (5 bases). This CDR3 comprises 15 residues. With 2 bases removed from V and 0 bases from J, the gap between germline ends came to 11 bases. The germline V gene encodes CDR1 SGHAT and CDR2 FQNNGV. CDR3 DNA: TGTGCCAGCAGCTTACTGACAGACAACTCCTACGAGCAGTACTTC. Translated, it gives CASSLLTDNSYEQYF.

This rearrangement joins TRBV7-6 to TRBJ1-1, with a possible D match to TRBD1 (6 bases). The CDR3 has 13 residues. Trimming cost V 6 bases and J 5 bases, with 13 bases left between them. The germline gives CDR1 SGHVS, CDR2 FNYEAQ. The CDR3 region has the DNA TGTGCCAGCAGTTCAGGACAGAGGACTGAAGCTTTCTTT. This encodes CASSSGQRTEAFF.

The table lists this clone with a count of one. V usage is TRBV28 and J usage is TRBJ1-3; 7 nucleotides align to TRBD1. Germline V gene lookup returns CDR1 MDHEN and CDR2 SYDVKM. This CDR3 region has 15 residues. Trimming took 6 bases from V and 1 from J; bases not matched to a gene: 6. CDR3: CASRGRDRSGNTIYF. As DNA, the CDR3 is TGTGCCAGCAGGGGCCGGGACAGATCTGGAAACACCATATATTTT.

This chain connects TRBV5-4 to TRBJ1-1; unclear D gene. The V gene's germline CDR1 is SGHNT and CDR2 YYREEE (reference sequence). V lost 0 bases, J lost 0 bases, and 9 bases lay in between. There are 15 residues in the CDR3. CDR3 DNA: TGTGCCAGCAGCTTGGGTGGACTAATGAACACTGAAGCTTTCTTT. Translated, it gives CASSLGGLMNTEAFF.

This CDR3 is CSSGPYEQYF. In nucleotides, the CDR3 is TGCAGTAGCGGCCCCTACGAGCAGTACTTC. The chain combines TRBV20-1 with TRBJ2-7, with D perhaps matching TRBD2 (5 bases). The CDR3 is made up of 10 amino acids. The germline V gene has CDR1 DFQATT and CDR2 SNEGSKA (reference sequence). Trimming stripped 8 bases from V and 2 bases from J, with 7 bases between.

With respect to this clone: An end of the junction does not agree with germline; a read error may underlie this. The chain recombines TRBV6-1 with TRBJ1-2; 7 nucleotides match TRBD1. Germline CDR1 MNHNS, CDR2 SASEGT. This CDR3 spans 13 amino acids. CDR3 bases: TGTGCCAGCAGTGAAGATGCGGGGGGGGCAGGGGGATTC. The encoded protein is CASSEDAGGAGGF.

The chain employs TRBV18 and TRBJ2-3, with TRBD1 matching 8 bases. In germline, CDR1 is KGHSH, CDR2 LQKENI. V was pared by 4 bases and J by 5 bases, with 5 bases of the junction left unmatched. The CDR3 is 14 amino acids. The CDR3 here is CASSRQGRQDTQYF. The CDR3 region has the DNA TGTGCCAGCTCACGACAGGGGAGGCAAGATACGCAGTATTTT.

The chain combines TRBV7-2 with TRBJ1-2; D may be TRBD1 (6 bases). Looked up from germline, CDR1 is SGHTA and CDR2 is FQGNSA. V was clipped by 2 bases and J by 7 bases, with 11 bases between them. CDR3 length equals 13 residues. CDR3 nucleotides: TGTGCCAGCAGCTTACCAGGCAGGGGTGGCTACACCTTC. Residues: CASSLPGRGGYTF.